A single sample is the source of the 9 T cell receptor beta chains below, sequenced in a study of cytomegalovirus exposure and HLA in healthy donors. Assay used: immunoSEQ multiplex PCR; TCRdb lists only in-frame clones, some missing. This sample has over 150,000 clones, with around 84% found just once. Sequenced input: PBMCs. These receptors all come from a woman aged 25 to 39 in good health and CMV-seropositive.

In DNA form, the CDR3 reads TGTGCCAGCAGCTTACTACCGGGGAGCTCCTACAATGAGCAGTTCTTC. Amino acids: CASSLLPGSSYNEQFF. J is TRBJ2-1 and V is TRBV7-2; tentative D call: TRBD2 (5 bases). The CDR3 is 16 residues long. Germline V CDR1 and CDR2: SGHTA, FQGNSA. V was cut by 2 bases and J by 0 bases, with 11 bases left in between. The complete variable domain, with remaining parts taken from reference TRBV7-2 and TRBJ2-1, reads GAGVSQSPSNKVTEKGKDVELRCDPISGHTALYWYRQSLGQGLEFLIYFQGNSAPDKSGLPSDRFSAERTGGSVSTLTIQRTQQEDSAVYLCASSLLPGSSYNEQFFGPGTRLTVL.

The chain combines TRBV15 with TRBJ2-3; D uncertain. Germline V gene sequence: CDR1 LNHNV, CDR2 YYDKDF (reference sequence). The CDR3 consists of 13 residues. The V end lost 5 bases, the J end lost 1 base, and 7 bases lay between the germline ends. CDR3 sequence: CATSWAGTDTQYF. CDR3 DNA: TGTGCCACCAGCTGGGCCGGCACAGATACGCAGTATTTT.

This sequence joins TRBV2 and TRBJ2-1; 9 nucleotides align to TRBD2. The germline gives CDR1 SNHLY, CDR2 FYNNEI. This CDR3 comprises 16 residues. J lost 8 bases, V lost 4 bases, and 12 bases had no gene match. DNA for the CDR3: TGTGCCAGCAGTGCCCCTAGCGGGGAGGACGGGGATGAGCAGTTCTTC. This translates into CASSAPSGEDGDEQFF.

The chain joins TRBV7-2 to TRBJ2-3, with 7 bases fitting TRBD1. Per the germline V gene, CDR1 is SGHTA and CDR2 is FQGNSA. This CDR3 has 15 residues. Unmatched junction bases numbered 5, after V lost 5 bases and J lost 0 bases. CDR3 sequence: CASSPRGQSTDTQYF. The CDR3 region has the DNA TGTGCCAGCAGCCCACGGGGACAGAGCACAGATACGCAGTATTTT.

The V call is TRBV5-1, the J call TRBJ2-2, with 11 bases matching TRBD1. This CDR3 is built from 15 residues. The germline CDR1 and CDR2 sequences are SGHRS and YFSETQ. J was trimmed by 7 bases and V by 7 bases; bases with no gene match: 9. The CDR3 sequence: CASYFGQGAVGELFF. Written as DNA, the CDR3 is TGCGCCAGCTATTTCGGACAGGGGGCTGTCGGGGAGCTGTTTTTT.

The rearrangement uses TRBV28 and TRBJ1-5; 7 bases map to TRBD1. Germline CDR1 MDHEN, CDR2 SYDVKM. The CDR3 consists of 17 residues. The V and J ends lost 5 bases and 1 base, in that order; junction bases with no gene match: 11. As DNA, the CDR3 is TGTGCCAGCAGTCCACCGAGGGGGCGTTTGAGCAATCAGCCCCAGCATTTT. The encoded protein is CASSPPRGRLSNQPQHF.

The CDR3 spells CASSQDVRFEAFF. As DNA, the CDR3 is TGTGCCAGCAGCCAAGATGTGCGGTTTGAAGCTTTCTTT. The chain employs TRBV4-2 and TRBJ1-1, with unresolved D. The CDR3 spans 13 residues. Trimming shortened V by 0 bases and J by 7 bases, and 9 bases separated the two germline ends. The germline CDR1 and CDR2 sequences are LGHNA and YNFKEQ.

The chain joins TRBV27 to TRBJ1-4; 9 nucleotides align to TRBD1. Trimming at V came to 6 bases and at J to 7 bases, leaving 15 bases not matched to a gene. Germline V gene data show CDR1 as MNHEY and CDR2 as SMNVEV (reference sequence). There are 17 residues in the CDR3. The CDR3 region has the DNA TGTGCCAGCAGGCCGGGACAGGGCGTCCGGGCTGGTGAAAAACTGTTTTTT. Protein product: CASRPGQGVRAGEKLFF.

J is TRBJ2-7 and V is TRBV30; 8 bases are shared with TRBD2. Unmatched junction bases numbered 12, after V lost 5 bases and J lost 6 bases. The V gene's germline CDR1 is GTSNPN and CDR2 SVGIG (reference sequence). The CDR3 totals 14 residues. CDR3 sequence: CAWDGAGGPGEQYF. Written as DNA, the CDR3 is TGTGCCTGGGACGGGGCGGGAGGCCCCGGCGAGCAGTACTTC.